These T cell receptor beta chains were read from a single sample in a study of CD8 T cells in ankylosing spondylitis. TCRdb re-called the 5' RACE reads through MiXCR, storing one row per CDR3 protein. Among 800,000 to 900,000 distinct CDR3 sequences listed, about an eighth were seen once. Sequenced material: blood, either unsorted or a sorted T cell fraction (not recorded which). The receptors derive from a male donor with ankylosing spondylitis. Each CDR3 is given with its conserved first and last residue. D genes are given only for firm matches. For some rows the clone size is stated as once, few or many, or as a class when expanded; others skip it.

>NA|TRBV6-1|TRBJ2-3|few
TGTGCCAGCAGTGAACAATCTCGAGTTGAGGGTACGCAGTATTTT
CASSEQSRVEGTQYF
>NA|TRBV10-3|TRBJ2-3|few
TGTGCCATCAGTGAGCGGCCAGGCTCAGATACGCAGTATTTT
CAISERPGSDTQYF
>NA|TRBV7-2|TRBJ2-5|NA
TGTGCCAGCAGCTTAGCTTCCGTGGAAGAGACCCAGTACTTC
CASSLASVEETQYF
>NA|TRBV6-5|TRBJ2-2|many
TGTGCCAGCAGTTACCTAACAACAACCGGGGAGCTGTTTTTT
CASSYLTTTGELFF
>NA|TRBV6-1|TRBJ2-7|NA
TGTGCCAGCAGTGAAGCGCATAGCCCATCCTACGAGCAGTACTTC
CASSEAHSPSYEQYF
>NA|TRBV7-9|TRBJ2-3|few
TGTGCCAGCAGCCCAAGAAGCGGAGCTGGGACAGATACGCAGTATTTT
CASSPRSGAGTDTQYF
>NA|TRBV7-2|TRBJ2-3|NA
TGTGCCAGCAGCTTAGCGTGGCGGCCCACAGATACGCAGTATTTT
CASSLAWRPTDTQYF
>NA|TRBV20-1|TRBJ2-1|NA
TGCAGTGCACAGGGGGGGAGGTACAATGAGCAGTTCTTC
CSAQGGRYNEQFF
>NA|TRBV7-3|TRBJ1-1|few
TGTGCCAGCAGCCCCCGGGGCGGGGAGGCCACTGAAGCTTTCTTT
CASSPRGGEATEAFF
>NA|TRBV7-9|TRBJ2-1|NA
TGTGCCAGCAGCCATGGGACACATGAGCAGTTCTTC
CASSHGTHEQFF
>TRBD1|TRBV29-1|TRBJ2-5|few
TGCAGCGTTGCCATCCGGGACAGGGGAGAGACCCAGTACTTC
CSVAIRDRGETQYF
>TRBD2|TRBV20-1|TRBJ2-3|few
TGCAGTGTTCCGCCCCTCATAGCGGGGGGGCAAGGAGATACGCAGTATTTT
CSVPPLIAGGQGDTQYF
>NA|TRBV20-1|TRBJ2-6|NA
TGCAGTGCTAGACCCACGGCTGGGGCCAACGTCCTGACTTTC
CSARPTAGANVLTF
>TRBD2|TRBV19|TRBJ2-1|many
TGTGCCAGTAGTACGTTAGCGGGCTCCTACAATGAGCAGTTCTTC
CASSTLAGSYNEQFF
>NA|TRBV5-1|TRBJ2-7|many
TGCGCCAGCAGCTCAGGACAGTTCAATCGGGAGCAGTACTTC
CASSSGQFNREQYF
>NA|TRBV7-2|TRBJ1-4|many
TGTGCCAGCAGCTCAGTGGTCACAACAACTAATGAAAAACTGTTTTTT
CASSSVVTTTNEKLFF
>NA|TRBV20-1|TRBJ1-1|NA
TGCAGTGCTAGAGACAAGGGGCGATTCAACACTGAAGCTTTCTTT
CSARDKGRFNTEAFF
>TRBD1|TRBV24-1|TRBJ2-7|many
TGTGCCACCAGTGGACCGGGACAGGGGAACGAGCAGTACTTC
CATSGPGQGNEQYF
>NA|TRBV12-3/TRBV12-4|TRBJ1-1|many
TGTGCCAGCAGTTTTGAGACGGGGAACACTGAAGCTTTCTTT
CASSFETGNTEAFF
>NA|TRBV20-1|TRBJ1-6|NA
TGCAGTGCCTTCCGGGACATGGACTCACCCCTCCACTTT
CSAFRDMDSPLHF
>TRBD1|TRBV6-1|TRBJ2-7|NA
TGTGCCAGCAGCCCCTCCGGGACAGGGTTCAACGAGCAGTACTTC
CASSPSGTGFNEQYF
>TRBD2|TRBV20-1|TRBJ2-3|NA
TGCAGTGCATTAGCGGGGGAAACAGATACGCATTATTTT
CSALAGETDTHYF
>TRBD2|TRBV11-3|TRBJ2-3|NA
TGTGCCAGCAGCTTAGGCCTTAGCGGGGCGACAGATACGCAGTATTTT
CASSLGLSGATDTQYF
>TRBD1|TRBV6-5|TRBJ1-2|few
TGTGCCAGCAGTTACTCCCTGGGGACAGCCGCTAACTATGGCTACACCTTC
CASSYSLGTAANYGYTF
>TRBD2|TRBV7-6|TRBJ2-1|NA
TGTGCCAGCAGCCCACCCTGGGGGGGGAAATACAATGAGCAGTTCTTC
CASSPPWGGKYNEQFF
>NA|TRBV20-1|TRBJ1-1|NA
TGCAGTGCCCACCGCCTCAGGCAGGGGAACACTGAAGCTTTCTTT
CSAHRLRQGNTEAFF
>NA|TRBV5-5|TRBJ1-6|few
TGTGCCAGCAGCCCGGGGACACCCCGCTCCTATAATTCACCCCTCCACTTT
CASSPGTPRSYNSPLHF
>TRBD1|TRBV18|TRBJ2-7|once
TGTGCCAGCTCACCTTCCCAGGGGGATATCGGCGAGCAGTACTTC
CASSPSQGDIGEQYF